This TCR beta chain was observed in a study of CD8+ T cells in alopecia areata. General study points: An increase in clonality over normal scalp was evident in lesional scalp, especially alopecia totalis/universalis.

Germline V lookup: CDR1 MDHEN, CDR2 SYDVKM. V shed 2 bases and J shed 8 bases, with 15 bases lying between them. The CDR3 contains 14 residues. RNA was extracted and reverse transcribed into cDNA as the sequencing template. The assay was immunoSEQ multiplex PCR, and TCRdb's table has in-frame clones only and misses some. In the table there are about 200,000 clones, 58% of which are singletons. For this clone: Antigen unknown.

Sample treatment: oral pan-JAK inhibitor, 5-10 mg twice daily. The J gene is TRBJ1-2, the V gene TRBV28; D unresolved. The sequenced sample was CD4+ T cells sorted from blood, obtained at week 24, from a patient treated with tofacitinib. This receptor was taken from a human donor with alopecia areata. The CDR3 DNA is TGTGCCAGCAGTTTACTTGAACGGAACGGGGGCTACACCTTC. As protein: CASSLLERNGGYTF.